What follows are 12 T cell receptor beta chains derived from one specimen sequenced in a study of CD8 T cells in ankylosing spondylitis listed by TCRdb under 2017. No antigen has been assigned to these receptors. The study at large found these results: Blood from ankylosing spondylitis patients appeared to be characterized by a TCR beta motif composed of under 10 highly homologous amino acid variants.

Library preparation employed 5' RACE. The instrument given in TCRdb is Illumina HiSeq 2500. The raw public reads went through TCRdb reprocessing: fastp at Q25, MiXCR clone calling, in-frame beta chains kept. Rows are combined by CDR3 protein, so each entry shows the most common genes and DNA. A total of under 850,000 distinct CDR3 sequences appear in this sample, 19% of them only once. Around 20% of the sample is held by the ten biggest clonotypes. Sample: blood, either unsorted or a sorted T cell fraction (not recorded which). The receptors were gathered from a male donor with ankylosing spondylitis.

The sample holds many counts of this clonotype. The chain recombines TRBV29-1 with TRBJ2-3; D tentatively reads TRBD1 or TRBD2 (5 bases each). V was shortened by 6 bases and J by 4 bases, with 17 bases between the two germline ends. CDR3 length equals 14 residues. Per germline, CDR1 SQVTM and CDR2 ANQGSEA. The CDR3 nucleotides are TGCAGCGTCAAAGAGGGGAGCGGCGCAGATACGCAGTATTTT. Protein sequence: CSVKEGSGADTQYF.

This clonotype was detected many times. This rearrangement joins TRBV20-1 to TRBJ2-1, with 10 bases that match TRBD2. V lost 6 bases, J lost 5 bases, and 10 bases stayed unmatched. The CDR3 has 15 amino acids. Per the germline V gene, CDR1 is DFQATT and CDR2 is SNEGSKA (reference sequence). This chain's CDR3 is CSARGTSGAHNEQFF. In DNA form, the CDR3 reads TGCAGTGCCCGAGGCACTAGCGGGGCCCACAATGAGCAGTTCTTC.

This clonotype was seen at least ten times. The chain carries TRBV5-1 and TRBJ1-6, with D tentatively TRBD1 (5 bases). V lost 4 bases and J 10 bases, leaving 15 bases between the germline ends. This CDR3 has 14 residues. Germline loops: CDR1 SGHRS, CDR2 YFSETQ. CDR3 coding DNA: TGCGCCAGCAGCGTACCGGGGACCAAGTCACCCCTCCACTTT. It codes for CASSVPGTKSPLHF.

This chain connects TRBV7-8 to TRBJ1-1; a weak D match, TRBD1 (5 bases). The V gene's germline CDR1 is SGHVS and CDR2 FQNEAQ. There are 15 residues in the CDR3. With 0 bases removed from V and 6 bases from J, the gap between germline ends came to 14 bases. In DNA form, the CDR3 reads TGTGCCAGCAGCTTAGCGGCGGGGGTGGGAGCTGAAGCTTTCTTT. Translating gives CASSLAAGVGAEAFF.

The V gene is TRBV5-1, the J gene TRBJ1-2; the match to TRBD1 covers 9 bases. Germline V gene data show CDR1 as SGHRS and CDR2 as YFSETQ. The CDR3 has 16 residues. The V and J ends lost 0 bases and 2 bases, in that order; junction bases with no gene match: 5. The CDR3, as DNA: TGCGCCAGCAGCTTGGATGGGACAGGGATGAACTATGGCTACACCTTC. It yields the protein CASSLDGTGMNYGYTF.

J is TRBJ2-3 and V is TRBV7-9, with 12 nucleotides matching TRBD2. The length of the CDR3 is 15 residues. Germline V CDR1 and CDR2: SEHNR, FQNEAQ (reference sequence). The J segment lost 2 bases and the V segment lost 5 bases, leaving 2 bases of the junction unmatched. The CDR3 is CASSGLAGTTDTQYF. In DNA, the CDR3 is TGTGCCAGCAGCGGACTAGCGGGGACCACAGATACGCAGTATTTT. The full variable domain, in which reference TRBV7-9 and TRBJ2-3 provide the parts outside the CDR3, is DTGVSQNPRHKITKRGQNVTFRCDPISEHNRLYWYRQTLGQGPEFLTYFQNEAQLEKSRLLSDRFSAERPKGSFSTLEIQRTEQGDSAMYLCASSGLAGTTDTQYFGPGTRLTVL.

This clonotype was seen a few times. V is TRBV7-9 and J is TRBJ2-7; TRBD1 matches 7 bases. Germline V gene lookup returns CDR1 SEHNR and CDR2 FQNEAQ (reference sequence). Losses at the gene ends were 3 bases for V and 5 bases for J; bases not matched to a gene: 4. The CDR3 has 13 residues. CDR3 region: CASSFYRGHEQYF. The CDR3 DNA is TGTGCCAGCAGCTTTTACAGGGGCCACGAGCAGTACTTC.

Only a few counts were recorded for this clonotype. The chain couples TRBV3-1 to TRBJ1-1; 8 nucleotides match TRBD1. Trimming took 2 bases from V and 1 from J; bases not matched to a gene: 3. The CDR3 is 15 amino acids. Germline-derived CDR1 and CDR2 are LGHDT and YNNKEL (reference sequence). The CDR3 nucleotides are TGTGCCAGCAGCCAATTGGACAGGGCGAACACTGAAGCTTTCTTT. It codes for CASSQLDRANTEAFF.

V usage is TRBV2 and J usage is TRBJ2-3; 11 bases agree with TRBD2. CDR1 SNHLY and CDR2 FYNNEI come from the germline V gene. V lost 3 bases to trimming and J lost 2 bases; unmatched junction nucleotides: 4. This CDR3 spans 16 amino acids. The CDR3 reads CASSEGLAEHTDTQYF. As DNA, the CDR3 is TGTGCCAGCAGTGAGGGACTAGCGGAGCACACAGATACGCAGTATTTT. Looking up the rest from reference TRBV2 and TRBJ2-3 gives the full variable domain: EPEVTQTPSHQVTQMGQEVILRCVPISNHLYFYWYRQILGQKVEFLVSFYNNEISEKSEIFDDQFSVERPDGSNFTLKIRSTKLEDSAMYFCASSEGLAEHTDTQYFGPGTRLTVL.

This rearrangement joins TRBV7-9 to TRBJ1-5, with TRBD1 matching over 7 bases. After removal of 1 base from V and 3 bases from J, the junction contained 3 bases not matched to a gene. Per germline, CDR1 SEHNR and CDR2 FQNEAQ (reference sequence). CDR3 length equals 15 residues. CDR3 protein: CASSLGDSNNQPQHF. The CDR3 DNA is TGTGCCAGCAGCTTAGGGGACAGTAACAATCAGCCCCAGCATTTT.

CDR3 sequence reads: CASSSDRFRAGVHIRQTYNEQFF. The CDR3 region has the DNA TGTGCCAGCAGTTCGGACAGGTTCCGGGCGGGGGTCCATATCCGACAAACCTACAATGAGCAGTTCTTC. The J gene is TRBJ2-1, the V gene TRBV28; either TRBD1 or TRBD2 may fit D (7 bases each). The CDR3 extends over 23 amino acids. Trimming removed 4 bases from V and 2 bases from J, with 36 bases in between. The germline gives CDR1 MDHEN, CDR2 SYDVKM.

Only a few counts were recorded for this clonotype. This chain's CDR3 is CASSFSSGRNKQFF. In DNA form, the CDR3 reads TGTGCCAGCAGCTTCAGTAGCGGGAGGAATAAGCAGTTCTTC. V and J are TRBV7-9 and TRBJ2-1, with 10 bases fitting TRBD2. V was clipped by 3 bases and J by 11 bases; unmatched bases: 7. Germline CDR1 and CDR2: SEHNR and FQNEAQ (reference sequence). The CDR3 runs 14 residues.